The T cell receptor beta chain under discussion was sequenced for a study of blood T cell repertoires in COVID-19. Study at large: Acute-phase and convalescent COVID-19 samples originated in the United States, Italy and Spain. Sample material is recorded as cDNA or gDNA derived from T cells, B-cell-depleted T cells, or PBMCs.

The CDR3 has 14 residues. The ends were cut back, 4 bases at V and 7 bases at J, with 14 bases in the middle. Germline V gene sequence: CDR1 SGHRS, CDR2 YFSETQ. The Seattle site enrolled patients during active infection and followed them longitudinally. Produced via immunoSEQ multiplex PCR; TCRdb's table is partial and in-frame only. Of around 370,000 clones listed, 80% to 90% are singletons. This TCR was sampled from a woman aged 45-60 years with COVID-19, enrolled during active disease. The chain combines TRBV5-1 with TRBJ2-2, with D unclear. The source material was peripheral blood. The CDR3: CASSLRRGVGELFF. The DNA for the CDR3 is TGCGCCAGCAGCCTCCGTCGAGGAGTCGGGGAGCTGTTTTTT.